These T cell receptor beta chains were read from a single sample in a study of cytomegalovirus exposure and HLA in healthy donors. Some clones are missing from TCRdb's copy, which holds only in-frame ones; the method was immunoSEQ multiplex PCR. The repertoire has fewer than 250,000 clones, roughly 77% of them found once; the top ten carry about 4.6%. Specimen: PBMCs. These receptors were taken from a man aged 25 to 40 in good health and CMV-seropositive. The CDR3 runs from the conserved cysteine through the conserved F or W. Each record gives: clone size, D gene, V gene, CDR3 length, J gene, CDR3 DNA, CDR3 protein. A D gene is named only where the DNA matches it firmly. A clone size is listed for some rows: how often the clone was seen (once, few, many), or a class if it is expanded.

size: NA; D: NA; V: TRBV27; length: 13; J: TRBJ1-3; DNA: TGTGCCAGCAGTTTTAGGAGGGGAAACACCATATATTTT; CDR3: CASSFRRGNTIYF
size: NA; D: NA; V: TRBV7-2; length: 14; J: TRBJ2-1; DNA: TGTGCCAGCAAGGCGGGCGGCTCCTACAATGAGCAGTTCTTC; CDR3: CASKAGGSYNEQFF
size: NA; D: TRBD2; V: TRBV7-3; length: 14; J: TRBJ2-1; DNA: TGTGCCAGCAGCTTAAGCGGGAGCTACAATGAGCAGTTCTTC; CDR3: CASSLSGSYNEQFF
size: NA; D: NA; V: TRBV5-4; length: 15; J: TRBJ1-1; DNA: TGTGCCAGCAGCCGAGAGCGGAGATGGTCGACTGAAGCTTTCTTT; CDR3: CASSRERRWSTEAFF
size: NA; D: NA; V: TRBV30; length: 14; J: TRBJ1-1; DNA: TGTGCCTGGGGAACCGGGGGGATGAACACTGAAGCTTTCTTT; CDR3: CAWGTGGMNTEAFF
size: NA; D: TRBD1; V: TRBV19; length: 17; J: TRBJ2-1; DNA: TGTGCCAGTAGCACATACCCCGGGACAGGGGCCGACAATGAGCAGTTCTTC; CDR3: CASSTYPGTGADNEQFF
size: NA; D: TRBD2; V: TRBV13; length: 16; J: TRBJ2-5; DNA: TGTGCCAGCAGCTTAAGGGACTACAGATTGGGAGAGACCCAGTACTTC; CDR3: CASSLRDYRLGETQYF
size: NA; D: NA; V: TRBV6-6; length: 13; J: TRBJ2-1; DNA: TGTGCCAGCAGTTATGGCCCCGGGAATGAGCAGTTCTTC; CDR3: CASSYGPGNEQFF
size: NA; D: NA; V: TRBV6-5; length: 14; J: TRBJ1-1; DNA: TGTGCCAGCAGTTACCGGGGAAGTAGGACTGAAGCTTTCTTT; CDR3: CASSYRGSRTEAFF
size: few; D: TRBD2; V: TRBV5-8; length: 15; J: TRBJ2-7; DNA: TGTGCCAGCAGCCCCCTAGCGGGAGGGGCCTACGAGCAGTACTTC; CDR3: CASSPLAGGAYEQYF
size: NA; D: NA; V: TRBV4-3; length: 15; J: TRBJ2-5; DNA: TGCGCCAGCAGCCAAGGGGCGGGTCCGCAAGAGACCCAGTACTTC; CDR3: CASSQGAGPQETQYF
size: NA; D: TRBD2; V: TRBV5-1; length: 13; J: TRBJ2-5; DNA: TGCGCCAGCACAGGCGGGAGCGGTGAGACCCAGTACTTC; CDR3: CASTGGSGETQYF
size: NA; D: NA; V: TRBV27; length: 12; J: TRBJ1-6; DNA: TGTGCCAGCAGTACCGGAGGTTCACCCCTCCACTTT; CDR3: CASSTGGSPLHF
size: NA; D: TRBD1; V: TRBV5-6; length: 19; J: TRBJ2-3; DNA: TGTGCCAGCAGCCCGGGACAGGGGGTTTTTCTTTATGGCACAGATACGCAGTATTTT; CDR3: CASSPGQGVFLYGTDTQYF
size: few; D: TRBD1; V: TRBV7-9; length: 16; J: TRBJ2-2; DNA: TGTGCCAGCAGCTCCTCCGGGACAGGGGGGACCGGGGAGCTGTTTTTT; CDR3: CASSSSGTGGTGELFF
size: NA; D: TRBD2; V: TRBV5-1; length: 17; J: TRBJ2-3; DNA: TGCGCCAGCAGCACCAGACCGGGACTAGCGAGCACAGATACGCAGTATTTT; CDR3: CASSTRPGLASTDTQYF
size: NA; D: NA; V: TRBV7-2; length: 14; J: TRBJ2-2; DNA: TGTGCCAGCAGCTTGAGGGCGTCCACCGGGGAGCTGTTTTTT; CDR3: CASSLRASTGELFF
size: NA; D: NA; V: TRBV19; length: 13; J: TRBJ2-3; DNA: TGTGCCAGCCGACACCCACGCACAGATACGCAGTATTTT; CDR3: CASRHPRTDTQYF
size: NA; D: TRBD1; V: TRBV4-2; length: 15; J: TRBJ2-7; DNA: TGTGCCAGCAGCCTCAAACGGGACAGGGGACACGAGCAGTACTTC; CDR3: CASSLKRDRGHEQYF
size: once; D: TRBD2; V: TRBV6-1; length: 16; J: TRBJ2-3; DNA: TGTGCCAGCAGTGAAGTGGGAGGGTCCCCCACAGATACGCAGTATTTT; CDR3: CASSEVGGSPTDTQYF
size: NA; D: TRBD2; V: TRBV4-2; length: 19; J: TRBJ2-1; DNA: TGTGCCAGCAGCCAACGGGCTGGGACTAGCGGGATAGGTCGCCATGAGCAGTTCTTC; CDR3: CASSQRAGTSGIGRHEQFF
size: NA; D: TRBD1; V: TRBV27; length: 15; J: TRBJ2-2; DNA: TGTGCCAGCAGTCCCCGGACAGGGAACACCGGGGAGCTGTTTTTT; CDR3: CASSPRTGNTGELFF
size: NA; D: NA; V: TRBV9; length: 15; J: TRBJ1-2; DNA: TGTGCCAGCAGCGGTTCCGAATCAGCTAACTATGGCTACACCTTC; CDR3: CASSGSESANYGYTF
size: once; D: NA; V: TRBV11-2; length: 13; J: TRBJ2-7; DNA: TGTGCCAGCAGGGGTACTATTTACGTCGAGCAGTACTTC; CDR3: CASRGTIYVEQYF
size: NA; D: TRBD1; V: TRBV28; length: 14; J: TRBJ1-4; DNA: TGTGCCAGCAGTTGGGACAGGGGAGGTGAAAAACTGTTTTTT; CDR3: CASSWDRGGEKLFF
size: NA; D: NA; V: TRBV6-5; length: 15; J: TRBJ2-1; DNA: TGTGCCAGCAGTTTAGGGGGGGGCCCATACAATGAGCAGTTCTTC; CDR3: CASSLGGGPYNEQFF
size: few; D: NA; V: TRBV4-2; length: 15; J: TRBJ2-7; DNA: TGTGCCAGCAGCCAAGGACTCGGGAGAAATTACGAGCAGTACTTC; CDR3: CASSQGLGRNYEQYF
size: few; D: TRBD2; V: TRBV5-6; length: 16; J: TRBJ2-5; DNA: TGTGCCAGCACCCATAGCGGGAGGGCCGATCGAGAGACCCAGTACTTC; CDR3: CASTHSGRADRETQYF
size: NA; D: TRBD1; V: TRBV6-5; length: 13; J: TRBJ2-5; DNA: TGTGCCAGCAGGCCGACAGGGGGAGAGACCCAGTACTTC; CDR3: CASRPTGGETQYF
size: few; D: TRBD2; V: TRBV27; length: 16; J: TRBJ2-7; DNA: TGTGCCAGCAGTTTTCTCGGGCTAGCGGGTTCCTACGAGCAGTACTTC; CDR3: CASSFLGLAGSYEQYF
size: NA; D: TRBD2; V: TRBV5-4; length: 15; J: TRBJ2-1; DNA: TGTGCCAGCAGCTTGAGGCGGGAGGTCTACAATGAGCAGTTCTTC; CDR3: CASSLRREVYNEQFF
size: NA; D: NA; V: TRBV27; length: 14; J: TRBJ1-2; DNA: TGTGCCAGCAGTCCCAGGGCCACGGGCTATGGCTACACCTTC; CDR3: CASSPRATGYGYTF
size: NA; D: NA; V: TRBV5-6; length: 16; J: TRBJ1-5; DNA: TGTGCCAGCAGCTTGGGAGGGTTGGGGAGCAATCAGCCCCAGCATTTT; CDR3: CASSLGGLGSNQPQHF
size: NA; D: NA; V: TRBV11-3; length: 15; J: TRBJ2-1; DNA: TGTGCCAGCAGCCTAGAGGGGCGGACCTACAATGAGCAGTTCTTC; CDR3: CASSLEGRTYNEQFF
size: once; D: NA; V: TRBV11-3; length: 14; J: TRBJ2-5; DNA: TGTGCCAGCAGCTTAGTGGGGGGGGCCCGGACCCAGTACTTC; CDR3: CASSLVGGARTQYF
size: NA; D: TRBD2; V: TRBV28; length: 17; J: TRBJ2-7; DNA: TGTGCCAGCAGTCCCCTATCCGGGACTAGGGACCCCTACGAGCAGTACTTC; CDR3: CASSPLSGTRDPYEQYF
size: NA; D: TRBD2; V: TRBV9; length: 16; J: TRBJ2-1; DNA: TGTGCCAGCACCAAAAGCGGGGCTAGTTTTAGCAATGAGCAGTTCTTC; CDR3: CASTKSGASFSNEQFF
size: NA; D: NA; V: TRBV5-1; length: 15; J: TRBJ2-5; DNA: TGCGCCAGCAGACCCGGGTCTAGCGTCCGGGAGACCCAGTACTTC; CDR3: CASRPGSSVRETQYF
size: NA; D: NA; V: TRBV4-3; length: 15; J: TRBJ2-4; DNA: TGCGCCAGCAGCCAAGAGGGAGGGGGCAAAAACATTCAGTACTTC; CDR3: CASSQEGGGKNIQYF